This T cell receptor beta chain derives from a study of cytomegalovirus exposure and HLA in healthy donors. Points from the study as a whole: According to a later analysis, TCR clusters from the first cohort tended to co-occur in the 120 or so validation repertoires. Rare sequences made up most TCRs, while some public TCRs were found in many donors. A list of roughly 180 TCR beta chains associated with cytomegalovirus was given.

From germline, CDR1 is SGHTA and CDR2 FQGNSA. The V end was cut by 5 bases, the J end by 0 bases, with 15 bases between. The CDR3 loop spans 16 amino acids. This table comes from immunoSEQ multiplex PCR, and its TCRdb copy is limited to in-frame clones, with some not included. The sample lists 82,000 or so clones, 90% to 95% occurring once. For this clone: Its antigen is as yet unknown.

Sequencing was carried out using PBMCs. The rearrangement links TRBV7-2 to TRBJ2-3, with a weak D call TRBD2 (5 bases). The TCR originated in a woman between 18 and 30 years old in good health and CMV-seronegative. CDR3 in DNA: TGTGCCAGCAGCCCGTTTGGAGCGGTAAGCACAGATACGCAGTATTTT. As protein: CASSPFGAVSTDTQYF.